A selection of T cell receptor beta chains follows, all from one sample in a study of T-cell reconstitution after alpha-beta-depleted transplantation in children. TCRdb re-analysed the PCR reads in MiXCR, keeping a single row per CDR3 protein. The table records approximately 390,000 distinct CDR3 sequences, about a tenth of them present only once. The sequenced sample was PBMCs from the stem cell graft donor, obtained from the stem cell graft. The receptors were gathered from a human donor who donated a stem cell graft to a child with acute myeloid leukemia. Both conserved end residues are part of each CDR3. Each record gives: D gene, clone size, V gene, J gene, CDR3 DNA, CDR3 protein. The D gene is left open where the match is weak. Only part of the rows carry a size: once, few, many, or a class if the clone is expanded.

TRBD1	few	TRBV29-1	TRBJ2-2	TGCAGCGTGGGACAGTCAGAGGCCGGGGAGCTGTTTTTT	CSVGQSEAGELFF
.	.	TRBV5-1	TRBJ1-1	TGCGCCAGCAGCTGGTCGGGACACAACACTGAAGCTTTCTTT	CASSWSGHNTEAFF
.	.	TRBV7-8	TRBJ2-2	TGTGCCAGCAGCTTAGGTCCGGACGGTTACACCGGGGAGCTGTTTTTT	CASSLGPDGYTGELFF
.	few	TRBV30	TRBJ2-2	TGTGCCTGGAGTGGACGGTCCTCCGGGGAGCTGTTTTTT	CAWSGRSSGELFF
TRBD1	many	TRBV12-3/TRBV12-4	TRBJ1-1	TGTGCCAGCAGTCCAGATCGACAGGGGGCGCAGACTGAAGCTTTCTTT	CASSPDRQGAQTEAFF
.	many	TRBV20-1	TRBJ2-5	TGCAGTGCTAGTCCCCCCTGGGGGGGCGAGGAGACCCAGTACTTC	CSASPPWGGEETQYF
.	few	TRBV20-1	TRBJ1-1	TGCAGTGCATTAAAGGGGGGTAGGAACACTGAAGCTTTCTTT	CSALKGGRNTEAFF
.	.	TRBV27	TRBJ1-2	TGTGCCAGCAGTTTATTCGAGGACATGCTTAACTATGGCTACACCTTC	CASSLFEDMLNYGYTF
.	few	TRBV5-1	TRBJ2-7	TGCGCCAGCAGCTTGGGAGCGCGAGGGGGTCACGAGCAGTACTTC	CASSLGARGGHEQYF
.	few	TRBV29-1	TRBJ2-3	TGCAGCGTCCGACAGTATAGCACAGATACGCAGTATTTT	CSVRQYSTDTQYF
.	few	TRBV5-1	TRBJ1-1	TGCGCCAGCAGCCCCCGAACTTCTGGGGACACTGAAGCTTTCTTT	CASSPRTSGDTEAFF
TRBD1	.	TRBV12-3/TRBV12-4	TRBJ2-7	TGTGCCAGCAGTTTAGCCAGGGGGCTCGACGAGCAGTACTTC	CASSLARGLDEQYF
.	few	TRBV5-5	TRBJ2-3	TGTGCCAGCAGCTTGGGCAGTGGTCAGGGAAATACGCAGTATTTT	CASSLGSGQGNTQYF
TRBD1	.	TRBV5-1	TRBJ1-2	TGCGCCAGCAGCGAGGGACAGGGAGGCTATGGCTACACCTTC	CASSEGQGGYGYTF
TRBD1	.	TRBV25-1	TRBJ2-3	TGTGCCAGCAGTGCTAAGGGGACAGGGGGGGATACGCAGTATTTT	CASSAKGTGGDTQYF
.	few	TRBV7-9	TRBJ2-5	TGTGCCAGCCAGTCCACCGCAGAGACCCAGTACTTC	CASQSTAETQYF
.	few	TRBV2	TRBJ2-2	TGTGCCAGCAGTGATTTGACAGACACCGGGGAGCTGTTTTTT	CASSDLTDTGELFF
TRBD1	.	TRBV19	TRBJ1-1	TGTGCCAGTACACCCGGGTCAAGGGGGCTAAGGAACACTGAAGCTTTCTTT	CASTPGSRGLRNTEAFF
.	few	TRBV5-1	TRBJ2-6	TGCGCCAGCAGCTTGGTGGAGGGAACAGGGTCTGGGGCCAACGTCCTGACTTTC	CASSLVEGTGSGANVLTF
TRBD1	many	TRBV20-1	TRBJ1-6	TGCAGTGCTAGGATAGCCCCGACAGGGAGTTCCTATAATTCACCCCTCCACTTT	CSARIAPTGSSYNSPLHF
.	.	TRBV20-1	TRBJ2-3	TGCAGCGGAAGGCCGCAAGGCGGTACGCAGTATTTT	CSGRPQGGTQYF
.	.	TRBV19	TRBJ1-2	TGTGCCAGACTTCAAGGGCGCAAGAAAAACTATGGCTACACCTTC	CARLQGRKKNYGYTF
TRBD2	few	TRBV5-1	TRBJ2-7	TGCGCCAGCACGACTAGCGGGAGCTACGAGCAGTACTTC	CASTTSGSYEQYF
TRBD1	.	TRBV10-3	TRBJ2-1	TGTGCCATCAGAGCCCGACAGGGAAGCTCCTACAATGAGCAGTTCTTC	CAIRARQGSSYNEQFF
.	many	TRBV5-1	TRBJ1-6	TGCGCCAGCAGCACCCGGGACAATAATTCACCCCTCCACTTT	CASSTRDNNSPLHF
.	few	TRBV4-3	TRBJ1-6	TGCGCCAGCAGCCAAGGATTCGGGATGAGGGATTCACCCCTCCACTTT	CASSQGFGMRDSPLHF
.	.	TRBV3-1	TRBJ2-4	TGTGCCTGCTGTCCGGGGGGACAGATTCTACTAGCCAAAAACATGCAGTACTTC	CACCPGGQILLAKNMQYF
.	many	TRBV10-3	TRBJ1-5	TGTGCCATCAGTGAGCAGGAGGTATCCCAGCCCCAGCATTTT	CAISEQEVSQPQHF
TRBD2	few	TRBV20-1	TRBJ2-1	TGCAGTGCTACCGCCGGGACTAGCGGGGGACACTACAATGAGCAGTTCTTC	CSATAGTSGGHYNEQFF
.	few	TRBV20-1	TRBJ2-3	TGCAGTGCAATCGGACAGCGTAGCACAGATACGCAGTATTTT	CSAIGQRSTDTQYF
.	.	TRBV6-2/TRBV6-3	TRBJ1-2	TGTGCCAGCAGTTACTCGAAACCAGTCGGAGGCTACACCTTC	CASSYSKPVGGYTF
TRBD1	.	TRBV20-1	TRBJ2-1	TGCAGTGCTAGATCGGCGGACAGGGGGTCGTCCTACAATGAGCAGTTCTTC	CSARSADRGSSYNEQFF
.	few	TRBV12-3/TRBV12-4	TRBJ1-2	TGTGCCAGCAGTTTGAGTCGATATGGCTACACCTTC	CASSLSRYGYTF
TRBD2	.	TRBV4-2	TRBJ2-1	TGTGCCAGCAGCCAAGATAAAACGGGGGGGCGTGAGCAGTTCTTC	CASSQDKTGGREQFF
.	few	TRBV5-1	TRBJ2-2	TGCGCCAGCAGCTTGTGGGTGGTAACGAACACCGGGGAGCTGTTTTTT	CASSLWVVTNTGELFF
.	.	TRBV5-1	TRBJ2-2	TGCGCCAGCAATGGGGGCGCGAACACCGGGGAGCTGTTTTTT	CASNGGANTGELFF
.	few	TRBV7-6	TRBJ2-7	TGTGCCAGCAGCTTTGGGCAGGACCTCTACGAGCAGTACTTC	CASSFGQDLYEQYF
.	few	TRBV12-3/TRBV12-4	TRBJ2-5	TGTGCCAGCAGTTTTGGTAGCGGATACCAAGAGACCCAGTACTTC	CASSFGSGYQETQYF
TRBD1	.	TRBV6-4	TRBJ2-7	TGTGCCAGCAGTGAAGATGCCGGGACAGGGTTCAACGAGCAGTACTTC	CASSEDAGTGFNEQYF
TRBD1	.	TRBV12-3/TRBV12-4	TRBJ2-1	TGTGCCAGCAGACCCAGTCGGACAGGGAGTCTTCTCCATGAGCAGTTCTTC	CASRPSRTGSLLHEQFF
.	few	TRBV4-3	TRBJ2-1	TGCGCCAGCAGCCAAGATAGCGACAACAATGAGCAGTTCTTC	CASSQDSDNNEQFF
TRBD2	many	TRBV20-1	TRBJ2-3	TGCAGTGCTACAGCGGGGGGGCGAGATACGCAGTATTTT	CSATAGGRDTQYF
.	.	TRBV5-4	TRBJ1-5	TGTGCCAGCAGCCCGACAGGAGGTCAGCCCCAGCATTTT	CASSPTGGQPQHF
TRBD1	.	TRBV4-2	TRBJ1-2	TGTGCCAGCAGCCAAGCGCCGGTCCGGGACAGAAGAGTCTATGGCTACACCTTC	CASSQAPVRDRRVYGYTF
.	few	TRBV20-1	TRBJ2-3	TGCAGTGCTAGAGACCTCTGGGCAGATACGCAGTATTTT	CSARDLWADTQYF
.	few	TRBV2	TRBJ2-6	TGTGCCAGCAGTGATCCAGGGAGTTATTCTGGGGCCAACGTCCTGACTTTC	CASSDPGSYSGANVLTF
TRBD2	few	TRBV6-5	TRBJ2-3	TGTGCCAGCAGTTTAGCGGGACCCGGAGTAGATACGCAGTATTTT	CASSLAGPGVDTQYF
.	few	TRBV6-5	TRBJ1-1	TGTGCCAGCAGTTACGAGACGCGGGGTGCGGCTGAAGCTTTCTTT	CASSYETRGAAEAFF
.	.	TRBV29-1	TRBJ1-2	TGCAGCGTTGAACAGGCAGGGCCCTTAAGAGGCTACACCTTC	CSVEQAGPLRGYTF